These 3 T cell receptor beta chains share one sample of origin, sequenced in a study of cytomegalovirus exposure and HLA in healthy donors. TCRdb keeps only in-frame clones here, not all; method: immunoSEQ multiplex PCR. This table holds some 110,000 clones, around 88% found once. The sequencing input was PBMCs. The origin of the receptors is a man between 18 and 35 years old in good health and CMV-seronegative.

CDR3 nucleotide sequence: TGTGCCAGCAGCTTAGCGGGTACGTCGAACACCGGGGAGCTGTTTTTT. Translated: CASSLAGTSNTGELFF. The V and J genes are TRBV11-3 and TRBJ2-2, with unresolved D. The germline gives CDR1 SGHNT, CDR2 YENEEA. The CDR3 loop spans 16 amino acids. V was trimmed by 1 base and J by 0 bases, leaving 9 bases between them.

The chain joins TRBV18 to TRBJ1-2; no clear D gene. V shed 4 bases and J shed 0 bases, with 12 bases lying between them. The CDR3 is 15 residues long. CDR1 is KGHSH, CDR2 LQKENI, per germline. For the CDR3, the DNA is TGTGCCAGCTCACTGGGTGACAAAACTAACTATGGCTACACCTTC. Its protein is CASSLGDKTNYGYTF.

V gene TRBV30 combines with J gene TRBJ2-5; 10 bases agree with TRBD1. This CDR3 is 15 amino acids long. Germline CDR1 and CDR2: GTSNPN and SVGIG (reference sequence). Trimming at V came to 6 bases and at J to 4 bases, leaving 11 bases not matched to a gene. CDR3 sequence reads: CACSLGTGVLETQYF. The CDR3 coding sequence is TGTGCCTGCTCTCTCGGGACAGGGGTATTAGAGACCCAGTACTTC.